Listed here are 5 T cell receptor beta chains from one sample, sequenced in a study of OX40 agonist ivuxolimab in advanced cancers. Repertoires were generated with immunoSEQ multiplex PCR, while TCRdb's copy carries only in-frame clones and drops some. The sample yields fewer than 75,000 clones, just over 90% seen once. This specimen was CD4+ or CD8+ T cells sorted from blood, taken in a trial of the OX40 agonist ivuxolimab. These receptors all come from an adult with an advanced solid tumor such as melanoma, head and neck, liver or kidney cancer.

In its sample, this clone was seen a few times. V usage is TRBV6-6 and J usage is TRBJ1-5; D not certain. Trimming shortened V by 0 bases and J by 6 bases, and 6 bases separated the two germline ends. Germline V gene lookup returns CDR1 MNHNY and CDR2 SVGAGI (reference sequence). The CDR3 extends over 13 amino acids. The CDR3 is CASSYSNTQPQHF. The CDR3 coding sequence is TGTGCCAGCAGTTACTCGAATACTCAGCCCCAGCATTTT.

The rearrangement links TRBV19 to TRBJ2-7; 9 bases map to TRBD1. V was clipped by 0 bases and J by 5 bases; unmatched bases: 8. Germline V gene data show CDR1 as LNHDA and CDR2 as SQIVND (reference sequence). The CDR3 loop spans 16 amino acids. In nucleotides, the CDR3 is TGTGCCAGTAGTATAGAGGCGGGACAGGGTTACCACGAGCAGTACTTC. This gives the protein CASSIEAGQGYHEQYF.

The CDR3 nucleotides are TGTGCCAGCTCACAATTCGCGGGGGGCCTCGGAAATGAGCAGTTCTTC. It translates to CASSQFAGGLGNEQFF. This chain links TRBV18 with TRBJ2-1, with 8 bases identical to TRBD2. CDR3 length: 16 residues. J lost 7 bases, V lost 4 bases, and 12 bases had no gene match. The germline V gene has CDR1 KGHSH and CDR2 LQKENI.

V is TRBV5-1 and J is TRBJ2-5; D uncertain. CDR3 size: 13 residues. Between the trimmed V and J ends, which lost 5 bases and 1 base, there was a span of 9 bases. Germline V gene lookup returns CDR1 SGHRS and CDR2 YFSETQ. This CDR3 is CASSRSAQETQYF. The CDR3 DNA sequence: TGCGCCAGCAGTCGGTCGGCCCAAGAGACCCAGTACTTC.

V and J are TRBV5-1 and TRBJ2-2, with a possible D match to TRBD1 (6 bases). The CDR3 sequence is 14 residues long. The germline V gene encodes CDR1 SGHRS and CDR2 YFSETQ. Trimming cost V 4 bases and J 1 base, with 8 bases left between them. The chain's CDR3 is CASSMTGNTGELFF. DNA for the CDR3: TGCGCCAGCAGCATGACAGGGAACACCGGGGAGCTGTTTTTT.